Following are 21 T cell receptor beta chains from one sample sequenced in a study of CD8+CD57+ T cells in acquired aplastic anemia. TCR beta VDJ and CDR3 were profiled, and genomic DNA was the template. One entry per CDR3 protein, called by TCRdb with MiXCR from the reads. The sample records 150,000 to 200,000 distinct CDR3 sequences, about 50% being singletons. The patients chosen for sequencing had shown expansion of CD8+CD57+ cells (detected by flow cytometry). Specimen: sorted CD4+, CD8+, or CD8+CD57+ T cells (not recorded which) from PBMCs. These receptors all stem from a human donor with aplastic anemia.

This clonotype came up a few times. This chain uses TRBV7-6 with TRBJ2-7; 9 nucleotides match TRBD1. The germline gives CDR1 SGHVS, CDR2 FNYEAQ. The CDR3 is 15 residues long. The V segment lost 3 bases and the J segment 4 bases; nucleotides outside the gene matches: 7. CDR3 sequence reads: CASSFGTGLTYEQYF. CDR3 DNA: TGTGCCAGCAGCTTTGGGACAGGGTTGACTTACGAGCAGTACTTC. Filled out from reference TRBV7-6 and TRBJ2-7, the complete variable domain reads GAGVSQSPRYKVTKRGQDVALRCDPISGHVSLYWYRQALGQGPEFLTYFNYEAQQDKSGLPNDRFSAERPEGSISTLTIQRTEQRDSAMYRCASSFGTGLTYEQYFGPGTRLTVT.

The CDR3 coding sequence is TGTGCCACCAGCCCAACAGGGAACTCCTACGAGCAGTACTTC. Translated, it gives CATSPTGNSYEQYF. The J gene is TRBJ2-7, the V gene TRBV24-1, with a tentative D call TRBD1 (6 bases). The CDR3 extends over 14 amino acids. CDR1 KGHDR and CDR2 SFDVKD come from the germline V gene. Trimming shortened V by 7 bases and J by 0 bases, and 12 bases separated the two germline ends.

At least ten counts were recorded for this clonotype. The V gene is TRBV6-6, the J gene TRBJ2-7, with D possibly being TRBD1 (5 bases). CDR3 length: 13 amino acids. Trimming took off 3 bases at V and 3 bases at J, with 9 bases between the two ends. The V gene's germline CDR1 is MNHNY and CDR2 SVGAGI (reference sequence). Here the CDR3 reads CASSYQGFYEQYF. The CDR3 DNA reads TGTGCCAGCAGTTATCAGGGATTCTACGAGCAGTACTTC.

This clonotype occurred once. The J gene is TRBJ1-1, the V gene TRBV20-1; D gene unclear. The CDR3 is 14 residues long. V was pared by 0 bases and J by 1 base, with 9 bases between. Germline loops: CDR1 DFQATT, CDR2 SNEGSKA (reference sequence). Written as DNA, the CDR3 is TGCAGTGCTAGAGAAATCACGACGAACACTGAAGCTTTCTTT. Translating gives CSAREITTNTEAFF.

This clonotype has only a few counts. The junction and the germline gene differ at one end; a read error may be behind it. This chain connects TRBV9 to TRBJ2-7, with D unclear. CDR1 SGDLS and CDR2 YYNGEE come from the germline V gene. The CDR3 has 14 residues. The chain's CDR3 is CASSVAASPDEQHF. As DNA, the CDR3 is TGTGCCAGCAGCGTAGCGGCCTCGCCGGACGAGCAGCACTTC.

The rearrangement links TRBV5-1 to TRBJ2-7; the match to TRBD1 covers 10 bases. V lost 4 bases to trimming and J lost 6 bases; unmatched junction nucleotides: 7. Germline values: CDR1 SGHRS, CDR2 YFSETQ. The CDR3 has 14 residues. CDR3 DNA sequence: TGCGCCAGCAGCGCCACCGGGACAGGGGCCGAGCAGTACTTC. This encodes CASSATGTGAEQYF.

This clonotype was seen at least ten times. This chain joins TRBV7-3 and TRBJ2-1, with D perhaps TRBD2 (6 bases). CDR1 SGHTA and CDR2 FQGTGA come from the germline V gene. Trimming pared 2 bases from V and 7 bases from J, leaving 12 bases between. The CDR3 runs 14 residues. The CDR3 DNA reads as TGTGCCAGCAGCTTAGGCGGGGCCCCAAATGAGCAGTTCTTC. This sequence encodes CASSLGGAPNEQFF.

V gene TRBV20-1 combines with J gene TRBJ2-3, with 7 bases fitting TRBD2. Germline values: CDR1 DFQATT, CDR2 SNEGSKA (reference sequence). CDR3 length: 14 amino acids. The V segment lost 5 bases and the J segment 1 base; nucleotides outside the gene matches: 6. In nucleotides, the CDR3 is TGCAGTGCTGGCGGGGGTTTACGCACAGATACGCAGTATTTT. This translates into CSAGGGLRTDTQYF.

This clonotype was seen at least ten times. The chain has TRBV7-2 and TRBJ2-1; tentative D call: TRBD1 (5 bases). With 0 bases removed from V and 9 bases from J, the gap between germline ends came to 12 bases. Germline V gene lookup returns CDR1 SGHTA and CDR2 FQGNSA. The CDR3 extends over 14 amino acids. Here the CDR3 reads CASSLAQAIGEQFF. The CDR3 DNA reads TGTGCCAGCAGCTTAGCACAGGCGATCGGTGAGCAGTTCTTC.

Notes on this clonotype: With a much larger clone just one base away, this may be a read error. This chain uses TRBV30 with TRBJ1-2; a weak D match, TRBD1 (5 bases). CDR1 and CDR2 (germline): GTSNPN, SVGIG (reference sequence). The CDR3 has 12 amino acids. The CDR3 loop reads CARRQIFAGYTF. For the CDR3, the DNA is TGTGCCCGGAGACAGATCTTCGCGGGCTACACCTTC.

This chain links TRBV20-1 with TRBJ1-6, with 7 bases matching TRBD1. CDR1 DFQATT and CDR2 SNEGSKA come from the germline V gene (reference sequence). The CDR3 length is 15 residues. The V and J ends lost 1 base and 9 bases, in that order; junction bases with no gene match: 9. The CDR3 sequence: CSARVTGQSCSPLHF. CDR3 DNA sequence: TGCAGTGCTAGAGTGACGGGACAGTCGTGTTCACCCCTCCACTTT.

The chain is built from TRBV10-3 and TRBJ2-7; 13 bases fit TRBD2. The V segment lost 7 bases and the J segment 4 bases; nucleotides outside the gene matches: 4. The CDR3 has 14 amino acids. CDR1 is ENHRY, CDR2 SYGVKD, per germline. This CDR3 is CAIKTSGGMYEQYF. The CDR3, as DNA: TGTGCCATCAAGACTAGCGGGGGGATGTACGAGCAGTACTTC.

The chain recombines TRBV29-1 with TRBJ1-1; a weak D match, TRBD1 (5 bases). Germline CDR1 and CDR2: SQVTM and ANQGSEA. V lost 3 bases and J 6 bases, leaving 17 bases between the germline ends. The CDR3 is 14 amino acids. CDR3 coding DNA: TGCAGCGTTGAGTTGGGGGATCGGAGGCCTGAAGCTTTCTTT. It yields the protein CSVELGDRRPEAFF.

This clonotype was picked up a small number of times. The DNA for the CDR3 is TGTGCCAGCAGCTTAGACGGGGAGCAGTTCTTC. It is translated as CASSLDGEQFF. The J gene is TRBJ2-1, the V gene TRBV7-2, with D unclear. CDR1 and CDR2 from the germline V gene are SGHTA and FQGNSA. Trimming took 1 base from V and 10 from J, leaving 5 bases between them. The CDR3 contains 11 residues.

Ten or more counts support this clonotype. The V gene is TRBV9, the J gene TRBJ1-2; no reliable D call. This CDR3 spans 14 amino acids. Germline V CDR1 and CDR2: SGDLS, YYNGEE. V was cut by 4 bases and J by 4 bases, with 14 bases left in between. For the CDR3, the DNA is TGTGCCAGCAGCTCCCTGGGGTTACCCTATGGCTACACCTTC. Amino acid sequence: CASSSLGLPYGYTF.

Comment on this clonotype: This could be a read error, since a much larger clone is one nucleotide away. The rearrangement joins TRBV7-2 to TRBJ2-1; 8 bases map to TRBD2. The length of the CDR3 is 15 residues. V dropped 2 bases and J dropped 6; count of bases not matched to a gene: 6. Looked up from germline, CDR1 is SGHTA and CDR2 is FQGNSA. CDR3 nucleotides: TGTGCCAGCAGCTTACCGGGGGGGCGGGGCAATGAGCAGTTCTTC. Protein: CASSLPGGRGNEQFF.

This clonotype was seen repeatedly, ten times or more. The V and J genes are TRBV5-1 and TRBJ1-1; the match to TRBD1 covers 7 bases. V lost 5 bases to trimming and J lost 4 bases; unmatched junction nucleotides: 14. The CDR3 contains 16 residues. Germline-derived CDR1 and CDR2 are SGHRS and YFSETQ. This chain's CDR3 is CASSPLQGWGTTEAFF. CDR3 DNA: TGCGCCAGCAGTCCCTTACAGGGGTGGGGGACCACTGAAGCTTTCTTT.

With regard to this clonotype: A much bigger clone sits one base away, suggesting this may be a read error. J is TRBJ1-1 and V is TRBV4-1; D is unclear. The V gene's germline CDR1 is MGHRA and CDR2 YSYEKL. CDR3 size: 13 residues. With 1 base removed from V and 4 bases from J, the gap between germline ends came to 7 bases. The CDR3 sequence is CASSQVRSTEAFF. DNA of the CDR3: TGCGCCAGCAGCCAAGTCCGCAGCACTGAAGCTTTCTTT.

This clonotype was counted ten times or more. The chain combines TRBV12-3 or TRBV12-4 with TRBJ1-1, with 8 bases fitting TRBD1. Losses at the gene ends were 6 bases for V and 4 bases for J; bases not matched to a gene: 7. This CDR3 is 14 amino acids long. CDR3 sequence: CASRKRTGFTEAFF. DNA of the CDR3: TGTGCCAGCAGGAAAAGGACAGGGTTCACTGAAGCTTTCTTT.

The chain couples TRBV5-4 to TRBJ2-7; 8 bases are a match to TRBD1. V lost 4 bases and J lost 2; bases outside the gene matches: 5. Germline assignment: CDR1 SGHNT and CDR2 YYREEE (reference sequence). The CDR3 sequence is 14 residues long. In nucleotides, the CDR3 is TGTGCCAGCAGCAGGGGGACAGGCCCCTACGAGCAGTACTTC. Its translation: CASSRGTGPYEQYF.

This rearrangement joins TRBV6-2 or TRBV6-3 to TRBJ2-7; D not resolved. This CDR3 has 14 amino acids. Germline CDR1 reads MNHEY; CDR2 reads SVGEGT. Trimming took off 2 bases at V and 0 bases at J, with 8 bases between the two ends. The CDR3 DNA follows: TGTGCCAGCAGTTACGACGCGAGCTCCTACGAGCAGTACTTC. The encoded protein is CASSYDASSYEQYF.